This TCR beta chain was sequenced in a study of blood T cell repertoires in COVID-19. Study-level information: Italy, Spain and the United States were the sources of the convalescent and acute COVID-19 samples. PBMCs, B-cell-depleted T cells, or T cells provided the cDNA or gDNA that made up the material.

Between the trimmed V and J ends, which lost 3 bases and 2 bases, there was a span of 8 bases. The length of the CDR3 is 13 residues. Germline CDR1 and CDR2: DFQATT and SNEGSKA (reference sequence). Original handling: Researchers report that nucleated cell counts were estimated from reference gene primer amplification. Profiling relied on immunoSEQ multiplex PCR, and the TCRdb table lists in-frame clones only, not all of them. The V and J calls and the clone size are those of that table, but D and trimming were determined from the DNA. Found here are fewer than 250,000 clones, approximately 80% of them singletons; the top ten hold over 9.5%.

The sample taken for sequencing was peripheral blood. The clonotype originates from a woman older than 75 with acute or convalescent COVID-19. The chain carries TRBV20-1 and TRBJ1-5; perhaps TRBD1 as D (5 bases). The CDR3 DNA reads TGCAGTGCTAGTCGGGGGGGCAATCAGCCCCAGCATTTT. Translation: CSASRGGNQPQHF.